This entry describes one T cell receptor (beta chain). Clones were read by immunoSEQ multiplex PCR, and TCRdb kept only the in-frame ones, dropping some. Of under 250,000 clones in the sample, 81% are singletons; the top ten hold about 8%. This sample stems from a study of blood T cell repertoires in COVID-19. About the study: The analysed material was cDNA or gDNA that came from T cells, B-cell-depleted T cells, or PBMCs.

CDR1 is MGHDK and CDR2 is SYGVNS in the germline V gene. V lost 1 base to trimming and J lost 7 bases; unmatched junction nucleotides: 6. The CDR3 is 15 residues long. The chain is built from TRBV25-1 and TRBJ2-2, with 7 bases fitting TRBD1. This sequence was found in a woman of 80 years or more with acute or convalescent COVID-19. The sequencing sample was made of peripheral blood. The CDR3 nucleotides are TGTGCCAGCAGTGAATTGCAGGGGGTGGGCGGGGAGCTGTTTTTT. This encodes CASSELQGVGGELFF.